The present TCR beta chain was sequenced within a study of cytomegalovirus exposure and HLA in healthy donors. Points from the study as a whole: Highest at DRB1 and lowest at HLA-C, TCR association rates differed among HLA loci in a later analysis. Some highly shared sequence variants likely arose as a pipeline artifact.

The PCR employed 60 Vbeta primers together with 13 Jbeta primers. This table comes from immunoSEQ multiplex PCR, and its TCRdb copy is limited to in-frame clones, with some not included. The table lists about 180,000 clones, around 78% of them singletons. Comments on this clone: Its cognate antigen is unknown.

Sequenced input: PBMCs. The sequence came from a man in his late teens or twenties in good health and CMV-seronegative.

CDR3 nucleotides: TGTGCCAGTAGTACCCCCAGGGGGGTCTATGGCTACACCTTC. Translating it yields CASSTPRGVYGYTF. The genes are TRBV19 and TRBJ1-2; 7 positions match TRBD1. Germline trimming cut 4 bases from V and 4 bases from J; bases unmatched to any gene: 6. The V gene's germline CDR1 is LNHDA and CDR2 SQIVND (reference sequence). This CDR3 comprises 14 residues.